The clone carrying this T cell receptor (beta chain) appeared many times. A single record per CDR3 protein comes from TCRdb applying MiXCR to the RT-PCR reads. The table includes 4,400 or so distinct CDR3 sequences, around 34% detected once. V lost 5 bases and J lost 1, with 11 bases in between. From germline, CDR1 is LGHDT and CDR2 YNNKEL (reference sequence). The CDR3 has 15 residues. This sequence joins TRBV3-1 and TRBJ2-2, with D unresolved. This TCR derives from a female donor with primary Sjogren's syndrome. Material: memory CD4+ T cells from salivary gland. The CDR3 is CASSNSGVNTGELFF. CDR3 nucleotide sequence: TGTGCCAGCAGCAACAGTGGCGTGAACACCGGGGAGCTGTTTTTT.